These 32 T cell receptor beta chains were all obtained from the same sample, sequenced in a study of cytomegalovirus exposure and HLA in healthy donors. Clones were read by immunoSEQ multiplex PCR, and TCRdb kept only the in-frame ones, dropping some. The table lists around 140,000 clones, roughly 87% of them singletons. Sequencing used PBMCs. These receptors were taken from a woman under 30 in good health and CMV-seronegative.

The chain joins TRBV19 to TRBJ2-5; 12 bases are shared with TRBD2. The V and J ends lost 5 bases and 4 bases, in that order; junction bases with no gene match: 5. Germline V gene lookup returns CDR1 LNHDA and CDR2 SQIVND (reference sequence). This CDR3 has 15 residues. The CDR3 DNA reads TGTGCCAGTAGTTCTAGCGGGGGGGCCGGAGAGACCCAGTACTTC. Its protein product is CASSSSGGAGETQYF.

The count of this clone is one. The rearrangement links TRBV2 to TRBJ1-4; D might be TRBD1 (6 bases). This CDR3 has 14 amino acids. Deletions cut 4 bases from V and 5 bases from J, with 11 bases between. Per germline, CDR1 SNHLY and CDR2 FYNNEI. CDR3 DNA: TGTGCCAGCAGTGGGACAGCGGAAAATGAAAAACTGTTTTTT. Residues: CASSGTAENEKLFF.

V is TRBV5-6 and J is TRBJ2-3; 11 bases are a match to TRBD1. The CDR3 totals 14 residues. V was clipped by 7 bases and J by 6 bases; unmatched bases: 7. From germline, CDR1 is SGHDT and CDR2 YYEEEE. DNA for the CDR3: TGTGCCAGCCAAAGGGACAGGGGGTGGGATACGCAGTATTTT. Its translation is CASQRDRGWDTQYF.

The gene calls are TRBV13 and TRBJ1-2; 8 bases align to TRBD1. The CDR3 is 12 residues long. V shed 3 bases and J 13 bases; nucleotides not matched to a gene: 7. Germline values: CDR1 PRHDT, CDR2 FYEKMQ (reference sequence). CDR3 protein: CASSLGQASRTF. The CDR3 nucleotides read TGTGCCAGCAGCTTGGGACAGGCTTCACGCACCTTC.

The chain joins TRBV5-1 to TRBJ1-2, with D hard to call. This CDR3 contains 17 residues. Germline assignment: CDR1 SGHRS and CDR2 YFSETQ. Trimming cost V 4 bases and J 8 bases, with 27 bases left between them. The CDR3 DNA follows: TGCGCCAGCAGCCGAGGTATGGGAGGGTCTTTGTACGGCGGCTACACCTTC. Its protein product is CASSRGMGGSLYGGYTF.

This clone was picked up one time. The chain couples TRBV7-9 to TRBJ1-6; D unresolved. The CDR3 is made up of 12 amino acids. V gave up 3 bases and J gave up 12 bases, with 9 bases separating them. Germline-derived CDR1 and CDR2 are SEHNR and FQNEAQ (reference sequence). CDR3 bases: TGTGCCAGCAGCTTTACGACGGGACCCCTCCACTTT. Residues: CASSFTTGPLHF.

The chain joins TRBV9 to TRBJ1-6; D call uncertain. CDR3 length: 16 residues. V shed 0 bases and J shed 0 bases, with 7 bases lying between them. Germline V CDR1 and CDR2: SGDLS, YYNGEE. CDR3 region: CASSVGVVSYNSPLHF. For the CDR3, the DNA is TGTGCCAGCAGCGTAGGCGTGGTCTCCTATAATTCACCCCTCCACTTT.

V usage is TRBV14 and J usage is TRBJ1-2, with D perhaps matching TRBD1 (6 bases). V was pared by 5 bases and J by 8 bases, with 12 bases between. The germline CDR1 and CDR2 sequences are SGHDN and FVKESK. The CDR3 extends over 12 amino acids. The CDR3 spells CASSDNRVGYTF. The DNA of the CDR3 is TGTGCCAGCAGCGACAACAGGGTCGGCTACACCTTC.

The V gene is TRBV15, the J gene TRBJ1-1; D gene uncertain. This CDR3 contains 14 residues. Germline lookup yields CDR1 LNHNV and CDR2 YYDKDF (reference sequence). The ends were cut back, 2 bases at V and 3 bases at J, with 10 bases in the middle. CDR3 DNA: TGTGCCACCAGCAGATCCCACTTTGACACTGAAGCTTTCTTT. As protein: CATSRSHFDTEAFF.

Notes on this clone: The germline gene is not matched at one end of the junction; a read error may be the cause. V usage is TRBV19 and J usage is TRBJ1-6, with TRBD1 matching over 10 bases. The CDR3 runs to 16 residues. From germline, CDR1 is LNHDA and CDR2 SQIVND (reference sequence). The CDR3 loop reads CASSVDRDRGNSPLHF. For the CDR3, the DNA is TGTGCCAGTAGTGTAGACCGGGACAGGGGAAATTCACCCCTCCACTTT.

CDR3 bases: TGCGCCAGCAGCCAAGCCGGGGAGGAGACCCAGTACTTC. It yields the protein CASSQAGEETQYF. The chain combines TRBV4-1 with TRBJ2-5; possibly TRBD2 for D (5 bases). The V gene's germline CDR1 is MGHRA and CDR2 YSYEKL. The CDR3 is 13 amino acids. V was trimmed by 1 base and J by 5 bases, leaving 8 bases between them.

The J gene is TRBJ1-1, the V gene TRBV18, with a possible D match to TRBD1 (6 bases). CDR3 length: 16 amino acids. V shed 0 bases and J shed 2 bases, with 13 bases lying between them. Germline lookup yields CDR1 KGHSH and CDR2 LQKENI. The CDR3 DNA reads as TGTGCCAGCTCACCACCCAACCAGGGGACCAACACTGAAGCTTTCTTT. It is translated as CASSPPNQGTNTEAFF.

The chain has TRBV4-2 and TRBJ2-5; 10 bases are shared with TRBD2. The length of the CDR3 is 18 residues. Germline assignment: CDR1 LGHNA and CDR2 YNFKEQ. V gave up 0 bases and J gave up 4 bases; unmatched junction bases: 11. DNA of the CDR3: TGTGCCAGCAGCCAAGATCTCCGAGCGGGGGGGCCTCGAGAGACCCAGTACTTC. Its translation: CASSQDLRAGGPRETQYF.

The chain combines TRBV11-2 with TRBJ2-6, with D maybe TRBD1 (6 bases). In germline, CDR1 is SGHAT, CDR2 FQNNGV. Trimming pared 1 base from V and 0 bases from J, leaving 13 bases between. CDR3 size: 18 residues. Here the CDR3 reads CASSLVPTGYSGANVLTF. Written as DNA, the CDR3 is TGTGCCAGCAGCTTAGTCCCGACAGGATACTCTGGGGCCAACGTCCTGACTTTC.

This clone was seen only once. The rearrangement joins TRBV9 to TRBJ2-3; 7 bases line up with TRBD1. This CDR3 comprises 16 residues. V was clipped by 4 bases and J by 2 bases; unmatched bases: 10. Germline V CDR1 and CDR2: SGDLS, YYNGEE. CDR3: CASSLRWGQHTDTQYF. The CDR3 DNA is TGTGCCAGCAGCCTACGGTGGGGACAGCACACAGATACGCAGTATTTT.

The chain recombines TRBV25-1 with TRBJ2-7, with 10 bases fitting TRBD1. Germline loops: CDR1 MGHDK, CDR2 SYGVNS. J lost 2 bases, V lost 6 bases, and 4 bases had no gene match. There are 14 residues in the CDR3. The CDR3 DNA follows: TGTGCCAGCAGGGGGGACAGGGGTGCCTACGAGCAGTACTTC. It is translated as CASRGDRGAYEQYF.

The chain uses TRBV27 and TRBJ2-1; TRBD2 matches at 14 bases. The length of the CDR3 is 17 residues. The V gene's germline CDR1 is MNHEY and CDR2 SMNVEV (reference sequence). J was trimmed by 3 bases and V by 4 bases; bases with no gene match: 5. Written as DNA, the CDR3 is TGTGCCAGCAGTTATGGACTAGCGGGGGGAGTCTACAATGAGCAGTTCTTC. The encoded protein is CASSYGLAGGVYNEQFF.

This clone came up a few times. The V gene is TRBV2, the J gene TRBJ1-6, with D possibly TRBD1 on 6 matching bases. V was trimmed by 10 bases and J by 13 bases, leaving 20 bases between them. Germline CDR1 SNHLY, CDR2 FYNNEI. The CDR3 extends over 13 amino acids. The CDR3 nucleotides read TGTGCCACCCGTGCGGACAGCGGGGCGCCCCTCCACTTT. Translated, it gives CATRADSGAPLHF.

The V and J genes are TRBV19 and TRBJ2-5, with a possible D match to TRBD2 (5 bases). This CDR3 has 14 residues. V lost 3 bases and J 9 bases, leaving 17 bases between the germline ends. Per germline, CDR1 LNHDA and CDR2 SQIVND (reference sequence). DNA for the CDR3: TGTGCCAGTAGTATCGCGGGCCCCGAGGTGGCCCAGTACTTC. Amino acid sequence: CASSIAGPEVAQYF.

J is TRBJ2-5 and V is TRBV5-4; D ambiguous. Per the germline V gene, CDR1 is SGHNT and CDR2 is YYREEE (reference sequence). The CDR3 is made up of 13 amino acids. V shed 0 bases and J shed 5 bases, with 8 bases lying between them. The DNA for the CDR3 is TGTGCCAGCAGCTTGGAAGAGTTGGAGACCCAGTACTTC. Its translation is CASSLEELETQYF.

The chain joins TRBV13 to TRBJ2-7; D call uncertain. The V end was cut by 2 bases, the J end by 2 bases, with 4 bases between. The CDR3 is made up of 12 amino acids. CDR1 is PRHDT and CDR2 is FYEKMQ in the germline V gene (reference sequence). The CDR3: CASSLYPYEQYF. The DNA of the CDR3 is TGTGCCAGCAGCTTATATCCCTACGAGCAGTACTTC.

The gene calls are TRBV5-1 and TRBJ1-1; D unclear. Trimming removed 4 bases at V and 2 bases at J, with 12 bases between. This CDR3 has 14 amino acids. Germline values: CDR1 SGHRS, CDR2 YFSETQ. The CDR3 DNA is TGCGCCAGCAGCCTCCAGGTAGATAACACTGAAGCTTTCTTT. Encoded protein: CASSLQVDNTEAFF.

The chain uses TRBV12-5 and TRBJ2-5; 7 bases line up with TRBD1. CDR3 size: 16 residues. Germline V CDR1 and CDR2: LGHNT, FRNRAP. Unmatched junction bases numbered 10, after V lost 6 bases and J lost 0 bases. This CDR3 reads CASGPGTAKYQETQYF. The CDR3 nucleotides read TGTGCTAGTGGACCAGGGACAGCGAAATACCAAGAGACCCAGTACTTC.

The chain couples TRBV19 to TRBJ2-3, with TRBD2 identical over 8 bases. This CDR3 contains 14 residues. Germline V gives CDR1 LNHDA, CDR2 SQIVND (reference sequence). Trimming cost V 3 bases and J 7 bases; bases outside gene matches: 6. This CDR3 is CASSIETSAYTQYF. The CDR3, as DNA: TGTGCCAGTAGTATTGAGACTAGCGCTTATACGCAGTATTTT.

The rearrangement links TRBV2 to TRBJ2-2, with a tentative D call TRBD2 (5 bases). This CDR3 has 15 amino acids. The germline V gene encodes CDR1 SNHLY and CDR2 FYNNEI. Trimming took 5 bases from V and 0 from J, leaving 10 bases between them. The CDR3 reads CASSSGHTNTGELFF. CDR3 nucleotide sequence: TGTGCCAGCAGTAGCGGCCATACGAACACCGGGGAGCTGTTTTTT.

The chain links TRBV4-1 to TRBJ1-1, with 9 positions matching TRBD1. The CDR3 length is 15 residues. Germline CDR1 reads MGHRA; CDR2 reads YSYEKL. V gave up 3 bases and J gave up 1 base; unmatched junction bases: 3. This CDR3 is CASSQMTGGNTEAFF. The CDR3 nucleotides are TGCGCCAGCAGCCAGATGACAGGGGGGAACACTGAAGCTTTCTTT.

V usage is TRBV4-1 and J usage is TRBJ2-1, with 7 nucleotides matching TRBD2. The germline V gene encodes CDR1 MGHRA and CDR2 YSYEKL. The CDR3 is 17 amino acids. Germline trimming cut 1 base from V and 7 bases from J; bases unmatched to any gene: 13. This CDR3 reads CASSQVDLGLRLNEQFF. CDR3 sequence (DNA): TGCGCCAGCAGCCAAGTTGACCTGGGACTACGTCTGAATGAGCAGTTCTTC.

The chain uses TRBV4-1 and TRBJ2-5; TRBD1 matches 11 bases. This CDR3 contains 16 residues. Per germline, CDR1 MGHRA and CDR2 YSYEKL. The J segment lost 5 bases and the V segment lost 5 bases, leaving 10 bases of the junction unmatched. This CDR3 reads CASSSHAGQGAETQYF. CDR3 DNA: TGCGCCAGCAGCTCCCACGCCGGACAGGGGGCGGAGACCCAGTACTTC.

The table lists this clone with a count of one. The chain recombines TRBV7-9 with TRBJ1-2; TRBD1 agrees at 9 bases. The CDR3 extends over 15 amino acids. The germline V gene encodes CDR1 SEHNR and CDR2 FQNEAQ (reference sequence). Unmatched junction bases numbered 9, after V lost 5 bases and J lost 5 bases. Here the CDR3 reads CASSPNRGPRYGYTF. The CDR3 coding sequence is TGTGCCAGCAGCCCCAACAGGGGGCCTAGGTATGGCTACACCTTC. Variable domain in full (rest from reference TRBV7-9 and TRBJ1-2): DTGVSQNPRHKITKRGQNVTFRCDPISEHNRLYWYRQTLGQGPEFLTYFQNEAQLEKSRLLSDRFSAERPKGSFSTLEIQRTEQGDSAMYLCASSPNRGPRYGYTFGSGTRLTVV.

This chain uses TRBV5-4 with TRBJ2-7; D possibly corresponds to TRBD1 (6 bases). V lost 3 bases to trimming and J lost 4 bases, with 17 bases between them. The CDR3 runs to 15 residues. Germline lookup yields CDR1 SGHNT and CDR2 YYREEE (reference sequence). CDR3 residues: CASSSTGKETYEQYF. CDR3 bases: TGTGCCAGCAGCTCCACAGGGAAAGAAACTTACGAGCAGTACTTC.

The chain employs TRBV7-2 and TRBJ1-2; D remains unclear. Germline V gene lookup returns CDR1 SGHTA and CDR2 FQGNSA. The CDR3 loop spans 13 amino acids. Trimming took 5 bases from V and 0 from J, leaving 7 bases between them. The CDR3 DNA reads TGTGCCAGCAGCCCCGACACTAACTATGGCTACACCTTC. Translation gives CASSPDTNYGYTF.

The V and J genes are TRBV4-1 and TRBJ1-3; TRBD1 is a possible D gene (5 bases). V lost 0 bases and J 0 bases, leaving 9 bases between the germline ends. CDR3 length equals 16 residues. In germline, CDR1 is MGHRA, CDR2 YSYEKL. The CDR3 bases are TGCGCCAGCAGCCAAGACAGGGTGACCTCTGGAAACACCATATATTTT. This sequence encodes CASSQDRVTSGNTIYF.